This TCR beta chain is from a study of shared clonotypes between healthy human individuals. Broader study findings: In general, naive subsets displayed greater estimated richness than memory subsets did. Apart from blood, nothing was sampled; tissue repertoires likely differ.

Approximately 200 ng DNA, around 30,000 T cell genomes, went into each sorted-subset replicate PCR. Clones were sequenced by immunoSEQ multiplex PCR, and TCRdb holds only the in-frame ones, with some missing. This table holds over a million clones, roughly 96% found once. For this clone: What it binds is not known.

The germline gives CDR1 SNHLY, CDR2 FYNNEI. The CDR3 spans 14 residues. With 7 bases removed from V and 6 bases from J, the gap between germline ends came to 16 bases. The V and J genes are TRBV2 and TRBJ1-5; D is perhaps TRBD1 (6 bases). The sequence came from a man under 40 in good health. Source material: naive CD4+ T cells sorted from blood. The subset denotes: CD45RA+ positively selected. CDR3 sequence reads: CASTRQAGSQPQHF. The DNA of the CDR3 is TGTGCCAGCACTAGACAGGCTGGCAGTCAGCCCCAGCATTTT.